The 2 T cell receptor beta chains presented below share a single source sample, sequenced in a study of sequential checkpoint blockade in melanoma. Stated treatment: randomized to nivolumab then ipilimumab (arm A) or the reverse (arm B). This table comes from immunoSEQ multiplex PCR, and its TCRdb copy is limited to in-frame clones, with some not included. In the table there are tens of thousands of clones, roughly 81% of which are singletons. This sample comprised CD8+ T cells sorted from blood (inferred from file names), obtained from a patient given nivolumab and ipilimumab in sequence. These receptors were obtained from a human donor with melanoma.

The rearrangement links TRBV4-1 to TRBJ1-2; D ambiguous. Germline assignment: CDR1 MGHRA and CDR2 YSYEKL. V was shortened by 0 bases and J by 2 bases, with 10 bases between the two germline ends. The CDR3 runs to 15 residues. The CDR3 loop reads CASSQDFGGNYGYTF. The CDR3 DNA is TGCGCCAGCAGCCAAGATTTTGGAGGGAACTATGGCTACACCTTC.

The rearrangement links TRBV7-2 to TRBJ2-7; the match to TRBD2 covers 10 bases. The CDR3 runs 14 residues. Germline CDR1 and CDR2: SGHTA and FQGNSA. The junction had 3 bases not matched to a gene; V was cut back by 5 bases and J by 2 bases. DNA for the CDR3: TGTGCCAGCAGCCACGGACTAGCGGCCTACGAGCAGTACTTC. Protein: CASSHGLAAYEQYF.